The TCR beta chain described here comes from a study of cytomegalovirus exposure and HLA in healthy donors. The wider study: There were over 350 genotyped donors. Of these, 81% fell in the genetic ancestry cluster associated with self-reported Caucasian donors. Study-wide results and limits: A later analysis associated 16,951 TCR beta sequences with HLA alleles at a 0.05 false discovery rate. Rare TCR sequences predominated, though certain public TCRs were found in many donors. Likely technical artifact: a cluster of highly shared sequence variants.

Worth noting for this clone: Its antigen is unknown.

13 Jbeta primers and 60 Vbeta primers were used for the PCR. The data were produced by immunoSEQ multiplex PCR, yet TCRdb's version contains in-frame clones alone and is incomplete. There are about 160,000 clones in the sample; around 85% occur only once, and around 4% lies in the top ten. CDR1 is MNHEY and CDR2 is SVGAGI in the germline V gene. The length of the CDR3 is 16 residues. With V trimmed by 4 bases and J by 8 bases, 10 bases remained unmatched. The chain uses TRBV6-5 and TRBJ1-6; 8 positions match TRBD1. This TCR was sampled from a man aged 35-49 years in good health and CMV-seronegative. The sample taken for sequencing was PBMCs. The CDR3 DNA is TGTGCCAGCAGTTCCTGGACAGGGTTGGGGGATTCACCCCTCCACTTT. Amino acid sequence: CASSSWTGLGDSPLHF.